Sequencing of this T cell receptor beta chain was carried out in a study of blood T cell repertoires in COVID-19. Cohort assignment relied on participant-reported clinical history. Clones were read by immunoSEQ multiplex PCR, and TCRdb kept only the in-frame ones, dropping some. The sample records about 350,000 clones, about 88% being singletons. Germline values: CDR1 SGHNT, CDR2 YYREEE (reference sequence). This CDR3 region has 15 residues. The V and J ends lost 4 bases and 3 bases, in that order; junction bases with no gene match: 9. The sample comprised PBMCs or T cells enriched from blood (not recorded which). The rearrangement joins TRBV5-4 to TRBJ2-7; 8 positions match TRBD2. The clonotype was recovered from a woman aged 30 to 39 who had been exposed to COVID-19. CDR3 sequence: CASSPGTRMIYEQYF. The DNA of the CDR3 is TGTGCCAGCAGCCCCGGGACTAGAATGATCTACGAGCAGTACTTC.